The sample holds a few counts of the clone carrying this T cell receptor (beta chain). Its antigen remains unknown. Each CDR3 protein gets one entry after TCRdb re-called the 5' RACE reads with MiXCR. The sample records about 700,000 distinct CDR3 sequences, 5.5% to 7.5% being singletons. Unmatched junction bases numbered 6, after V lost 5 bases and J lost 4 bases. The CDR3 loop spans 16 amino acids. The germline V gene has CDR1 SEHNR and CDR2 FQNEAQ (reference sequence). The record originates from a study of identical twins. Study results and caveats: In cord blood, abundant beta clonotypes had fewer insertions; memory showed no trend.

This TCR was sampled from a young man in good health. The V call is TRBV7-9, the J call TRBJ2-2; 11 bases align to TRBD2. Input material: naive T cells sorted from blood. The CDR3 region has the DNA TGTGCCAGCAGCCCGGGGACTAGCGGATTCACCGGGGAGCTGTTTTTT. The encoded protein is CASSPGTSGFTGELFF. Based on the CDR3 plus reference TRBV7-9 and TRBJ2-2, the full variable domain is DTGVSQNPRHKITKRGQNVTFRCDPISEHNRLYWYRQTLGQGPEFLTYFQNEAQLEKSRLLSDRFSAERPKGSFSTLEIQRTEQGDSAMYLCASSPGTSGFTGELFFGEGSRLTVL.